This record covers a single T cell receptor (beta chain). Its antigen is unidentified. The CDR3 spans 16 residues. Patients were ruled out by autoimmune disease history or systemic immunosuppression. Sequencing was performed with immunoSEQ multiplex PCR; in TCRdb, only in-frame clones are kept and a portion is missing. The profile shows tens of thousands of clones, nearly 85% of them singletons. This sample was included in a study of OX40 agonist ivuxolimab in advanced cancers. In the study overall: Ivuxolimab is a fully human IgG2 antibody that activates OX40 (CD134). Ivuxolimab was administered intravenously to patients at 0.01 to 10 mg/kg every 2 weeks. Study observations and caveats: Averaged across samples, CD8+ T cells carried more expanded clones than CD4+ did.

This receptor was identified in an adult with an advanced solid tumor such as melanoma, head and neck, liver or kidney cancer. The rearrangement joins TRBV21-1 to TRBJ2-7. TRBV21-1 is a pseudogene. Sequences were derived from CD4+ or CD8+ T cells sorted from blood, sampled in a trial of the OX40 agonist ivuxolimab. Written as DNA, the CDR3 is TGTGCCAGCAGCAAAGGCCCTAGGGACCATTGCTACGAGCAGTACTTC. It encodes CASSKGPRDHCYEQYF.